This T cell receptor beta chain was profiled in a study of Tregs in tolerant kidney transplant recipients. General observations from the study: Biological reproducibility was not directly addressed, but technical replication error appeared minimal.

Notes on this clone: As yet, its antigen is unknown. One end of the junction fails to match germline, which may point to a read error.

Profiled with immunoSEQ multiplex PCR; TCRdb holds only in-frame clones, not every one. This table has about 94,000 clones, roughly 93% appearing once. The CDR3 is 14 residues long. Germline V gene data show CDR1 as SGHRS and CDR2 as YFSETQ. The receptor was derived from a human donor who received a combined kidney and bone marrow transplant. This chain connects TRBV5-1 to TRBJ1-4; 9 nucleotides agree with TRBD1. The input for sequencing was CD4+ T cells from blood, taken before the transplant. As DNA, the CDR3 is TGCGCCAGCAGCCCTGACAGGGGGGATGAAAAACTGCTTTTT. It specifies CASSPDRGDEKLLF. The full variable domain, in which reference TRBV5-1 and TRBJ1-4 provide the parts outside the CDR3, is KAGVTQTPRYLIKTRGQQVTLSCSPISGHRSVSWYQQTPGQGLQFLFEYFSETQRNKGNFPGRFSGRQFSNSRSEMNVSTLELGDSALYLCASSPDRGDEKLLFGSGTQLSVL.